The 4 T cell receptor beta chains in this list originate from one sample, sequenced in a study of cytomegalovirus exposure and HLA in healthy donors. Both 60 Vbeta primers and 13 Jbeta primers went into the PCR. Sequencing was performed with immunoSEQ multiplex PCR; in TCRdb, only in-frame clones are kept and a portion is missing. This sample's table reports some 130,000 clones. Source material: PBMCs. The receptors derive from a woman aged 55 to 70 in good health and CMV-seronegative.

This chain joins TRBV27 and TRBJ2-7; no reliable D call. Germline CDR1 and CDR2: MNHEY and SMNVEV (reference sequence). The V end lost 5 bases, the J end lost 6 bases, and 14 bases lay between the germline ends. CDR3 length: 13 amino acids. The CDR3 nucleotides are TGTGCCAGCAGTGCAATTGGCCCCCGCGAGCAGTACTTC. Amino acids: CASSAIGPREQYF.

This sequence joins TRBV27 and TRBJ2-7, with 8 bases matching TRBD2. J lost 5 bases, V lost 5 bases, and 8 bases had no gene match. The CDR3 spans 14 residues. Germline CDR1 and CDR2: MNHEY and SMNVEV (reference sequence). The CDR3 DNA follows: TGTGCCAGCAGTCCGCTAGCGGGCGCGGACGAGCAGTACTTC. Translated: CASSPLAGADEQYF.

This rearrangement joins TRBV10-3 to TRBJ1-4; unclear D gene. The V end lost 0 bases, the J end lost 5 bases, and 10 bases lay between the germline ends. The CDR3 is 15 amino acids. From germline, CDR1 is ENHRY and CDR2 SYGVKD. The CDR3 loop reads CAISESGVGNEKLFF. CDR3 sequence (DNA): TGTGCCATCAGTGAGTCCGGGGTTGGGAATGAAAAACTGTTTTTT.

The chain carries TRBV27 and TRBJ2-7; D call uncertain. With 8 bases removed from V and 3 bases from J, the gap between germline ends came to 11 bases. This CDR3 comprises 12 residues. CDR1 is MNHEY, CDR2 SMNVEV, per germline (reference sequence). CDR3 protein: CASQRHSYEQYF. In nucleotides, the CDR3 is TGTGCCAGCCAGCGCCATAGCTACGAGCAGTACTTC.